This is a list of T cell receptor beta chains from one sample in a study of OX40 agonist ivuxolimab in advanced cancers. Clones were sequenced by immunoSEQ multiplex PCR, and TCRdb holds only the in-frame ones, with some missing. The table shows 25,000 to 35,000 clones, with 80% to 90% occurring only once. Material: CD4+ or CD8+ T cells sorted from blood, obtained in a trial of the OX40 agonist ivuxolimab. These receptors all come from an adult with an advanced solid tumor such as melanoma, head and neck, liver or kidney cancer. Each CDR3 is given with its conserved first and last residue. A D gene is named only where the DNA matches it firmly. Not all rows give a size; the values are once, few, many and, for expanded clones, a class.

clone_size d_call j_call v_call cdr3_aa cdr3_nt
. . TRBJ2-2 TRBV7-3 CASSLGWGTGELFF TGTGCCAGCAGCCTCGGTTGGGGCACCGGGGAGCTGTTTTTT
. . TRBJ2-3 TRBV28 CASSDRPQRDTQYF TGTGCCAGCAGTGACAGACCTCAGCGGGATACGCAGTATTTT
once TRBD1 TRBJ1-6 TRBV27 CASWDRATYNSPLHF TGTGCCAGCTGGGACAGGGCAACCTATAATTCACCCCTCCACTTT
. . TRBJ2-7 TRBV25-1 CASSEYEQYF TGTGCCAGCAGTGAATACGAGCAGTACTTC
once . TRBJ1-1 TRBV7-9 CASSLWGEMNTEAFF TGTGCCAGCAGCTTATGGGGAGAGATGAACACTGAAGCTTTCTTT
. . TRBJ2-7 TRBV6-5 CASSYSGGTYEQYF TGTGCCAGCAGTTACTCGGGGGGCACCTACGAGCAGTACTTC
. TRBD1 TRBJ2-3 TRBV29-1 CSVVPGGRVDTQYF TGCAGCGTTGTTCCAGGGGGAAGGGTAGATACGCAGTATTTT
. . TRBJ2-3 TRBV7-9 CASSLGGLSTDTQYF TGTGCCAGCAGCTTAGGCGGACTAAGCACAGATACGCAGTATTTT
. TRBD1 TRBJ2-1 TRBV9 CASSAVGQGVDNEQFF TGTGCCAGCAGCGCCGTGGGACAGGGGGTCGACAATGAGCAGTTCTTC
. . TRBJ2-7 TRBV19 CASSMRDSPPYEQYF TGTGCCAGTAGTATGCGCGACAGCCCCCCCTACGAGCAGTACTTC
. TRBD2 TRBJ2-1 TRBV9 CASSPLRTLAGYNEQFF TGTGCCAGCAGCCCCCTCAGGACTCTAGCGGGTTACAATGAGCAGTTCTTC
. . TRBJ2-5 TRBV6-5 CASSYPRGGGETQYF TGTGCCAGCAGTTATCCCCGGGGAGGGGGAGAGACCCAGTACTTC
. . TRBJ2-1 TRBV7-7 CASSPKQFF TGTGCTAGCAGCCCTAAGCAGTTCTTC
. . TRBJ2-7 TRBV11-2 CASRPTGTGDYEQYF TGTGCCAGCAGACCGACCGGGACGGGAGACTACGAGCAGTACTTC
. TRBD2 TRBJ2-1 TRBV29-1 CSVEVSGSPYNEQFF TGCAGCGTTGAAGTGAGCGGGAGCCCCTACAATGAGCAGTTCTTC
. . TRBJ1-2 TRBV5-5 CASSPGQGVYYGYTF TGTGCCAGCAGCCCTGGCCAGGGTGTATACTATGGCTACACCTTC
. . TRBJ2-7 TRBV7-9 CASSPQGNRNEQYF TGTGCCAGCAGCCCTCAGGGAAATAGGAACGAGCAGTACTTC
. TRBD1 TRBJ2-1 TRBV9 CASSVAGQGGEQFF TGTGCCAGCAGCGTAGCGGGACAGGGTGGTGAGCAGTTCTTC
few TRBD1 TRBJ2-7 TRBV7-9 CASSPWTGSSYEQYF TGTGCCAGCAGCCCTTGGACAGGGAGCTCCTACGAGCAGTACTTC
. TRBD1 TRBJ2-2 TRBV5-6 CASSLLTRQGYTGELFF TGTGCCAGCAGCTTGTTGACGAGACAGGGGTACACCGGGGAGCTGTTTTTT
. TRBD1 TRBJ1-1 TRBV6-5 CASSYSGTGATEAFF TGTGCCAGCAGTTACTCAGGCACAGGGGCCACTGAAGCTTTCTTT
. TRBD1 TRBJ2-7 TRBV5-1 CASSFRSMRDRGIYEQYF TGCGCCAGCAGCTTCAGGTCGATGAGGGACAGGGGAATCTACGAGCAGTACTTC
. . TRBJ1-1 TRBV13 CASSPHLGGGTEAFF TGTGCCAGCAGCCCACATTTGGGGGGTGGCACTGAAGCTTTCTTT
. . TRBJ1-2 TRBV28 CASSFLGTSGYGYTF TGTGCCAGCAGTTTCCTGGGGACCTCCGGGTATGGCTACACCTTC
. TRBD2 TRBJ2-5 TRBV5-1 CASRVGTEGLLYQETQYF TGCGCCAGCAGAGTCGGGACGGAGGGACTATTGTACCAAGAGACCCAGTACTTC
. TRBD1 TRBJ2-4 TRBV7-9 CASSLVVTGTKNIQYF TGTGCCAGCAGCTTAGTCGTGACAGGGACCAAAAACATTCAGTACTTC
. . TRBJ2-2 TRBV5-8 CASSPVGRSTGELFF TGTGCCAGCAGCCCGGTTGGGAGAAGCACCGGGGAGCTGTTTTTT
. TRBD2 TRBJ2-7 TRBV5-1 CASRPLAGGSYEQYF TGCGCCAGCAGACCTCTAGCGGGGGGTTCCTACGAGCAGTACTTC
few . TRBJ2-7 TRBV6-1 CASSEGASSYEQYF TGTGCCAGCAGTGAGGGGGCTAGCTCCTACGAGCAGTACTTC
. . TRBJ1-1 TRBV6-1 CASSLSGAEAFF TGTGCCAGCAGCTTGTCGGGAGCTGAAGCTTTCTTT
. TRBD1 TRBJ1-1 TRBV16 CASSQWPPGQAGTEAFF TGTGCCAGCAGCCAATGGCCCCCCGGACAGGCGGGGACTGAAGCTTTCTTT
. . TRBJ2-7 TRBV5-6 CASSLFAGEAYEQYF TGTGCCAGCAGCTTGTTCGCAGGGGAGGCCTACGAGCAGTACTTC
. TRBD2 TRBJ2-5 TRBV16 CASRQAGRGETQYF TGTGCCAGCAGGCAAGCAGGGAGGGGAGAGACCCAGTACTTC